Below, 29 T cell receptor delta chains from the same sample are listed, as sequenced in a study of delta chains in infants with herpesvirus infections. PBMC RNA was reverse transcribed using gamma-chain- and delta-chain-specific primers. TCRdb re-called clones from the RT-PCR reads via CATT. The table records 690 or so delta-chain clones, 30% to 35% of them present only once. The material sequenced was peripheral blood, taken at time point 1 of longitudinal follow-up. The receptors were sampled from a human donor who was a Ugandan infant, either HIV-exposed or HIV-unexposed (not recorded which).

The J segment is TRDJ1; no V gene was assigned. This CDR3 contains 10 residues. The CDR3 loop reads CAGNTDKLIF. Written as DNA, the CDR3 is TGCGCAGGAAACACCGATAAACTCATCTTT.

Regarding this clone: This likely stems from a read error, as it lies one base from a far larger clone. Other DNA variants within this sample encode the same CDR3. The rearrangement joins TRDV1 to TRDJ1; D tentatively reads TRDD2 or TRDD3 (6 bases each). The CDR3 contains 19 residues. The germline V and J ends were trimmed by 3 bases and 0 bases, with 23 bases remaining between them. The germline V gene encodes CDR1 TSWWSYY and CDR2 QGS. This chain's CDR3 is CALGDLLRGGYPYTDKLIF. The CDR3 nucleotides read TGTGCTCTTGGGGACCTCCTACGTGGGGGGTACCCGTACACCGATAAACTCATCTTT.

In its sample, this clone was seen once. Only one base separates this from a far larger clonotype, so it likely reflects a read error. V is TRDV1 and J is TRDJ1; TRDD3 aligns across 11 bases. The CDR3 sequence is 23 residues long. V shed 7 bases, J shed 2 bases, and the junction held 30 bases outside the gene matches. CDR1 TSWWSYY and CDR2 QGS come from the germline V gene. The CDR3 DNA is TGTGCTCTTGTCGACGGACCATTTGTACTGGGGGATATGCGTATCTCATCTACCGATAAACTCATCTTT. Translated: CALVDGPFVLGDMRISSTDKLIF.

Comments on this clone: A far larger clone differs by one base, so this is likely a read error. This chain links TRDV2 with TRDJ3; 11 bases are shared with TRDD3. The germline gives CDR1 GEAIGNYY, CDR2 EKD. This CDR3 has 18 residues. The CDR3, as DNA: TGTGCCTATGACGTACTGGGGGATAGCTCCTGGGACACCCGACAGATGTTTTTC. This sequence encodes CAYDVLGDSSWDTRQMFF.

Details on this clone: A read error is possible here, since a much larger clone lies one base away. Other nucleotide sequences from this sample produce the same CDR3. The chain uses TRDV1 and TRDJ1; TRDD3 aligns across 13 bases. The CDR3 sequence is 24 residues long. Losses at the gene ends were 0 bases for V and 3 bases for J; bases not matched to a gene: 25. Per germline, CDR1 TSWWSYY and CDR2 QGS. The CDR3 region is CALGELRDTHSLRTGGYASDKLIF. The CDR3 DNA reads TGTGCTCTTGGGGAACTCAGGGACACCCACAGCCTAAGGACTGGGGGATACGCCTCCGATAAACTCATCTTT.

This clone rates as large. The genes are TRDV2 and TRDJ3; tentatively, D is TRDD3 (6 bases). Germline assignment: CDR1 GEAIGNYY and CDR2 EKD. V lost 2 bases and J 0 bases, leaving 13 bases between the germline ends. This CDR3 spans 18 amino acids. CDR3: CACDRLGGSSWDTRQMFF. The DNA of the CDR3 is TGTGCCTGTGACAGACTGGGAGGGAGCTCCTGGGACACCCGACAGATGTTTTTC.

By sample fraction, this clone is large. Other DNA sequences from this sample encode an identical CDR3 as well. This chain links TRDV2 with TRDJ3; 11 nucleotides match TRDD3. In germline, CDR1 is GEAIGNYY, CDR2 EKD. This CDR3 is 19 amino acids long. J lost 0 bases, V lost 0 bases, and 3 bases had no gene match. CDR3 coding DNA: TGTGCCTGTGACACCGTACTGGGGGATAGCTCCTGGGACACCCGACAGATGTTTTTC. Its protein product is CACDTVLGDSSWDTRQMFF.

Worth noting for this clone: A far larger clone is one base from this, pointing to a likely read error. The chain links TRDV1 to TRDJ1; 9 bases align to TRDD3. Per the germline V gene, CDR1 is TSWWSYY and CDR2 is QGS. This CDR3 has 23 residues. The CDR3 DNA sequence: TGTGCTCTTGGGGGCCAGTACTTCCCGGGCCGTACTGGGGGAATCCAGTACACCGATAAACGCATCTTT. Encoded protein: CALGGQYFPGRTGGIQYTDKRIF.

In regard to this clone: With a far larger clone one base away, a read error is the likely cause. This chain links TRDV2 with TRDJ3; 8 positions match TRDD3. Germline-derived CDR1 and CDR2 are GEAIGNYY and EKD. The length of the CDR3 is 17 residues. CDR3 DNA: TGTGCCCGTGACACCGCTGGGGGATCCTGGGACACCCGACAGATGTTTTTC. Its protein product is CARDTAGGSWDTRQMFF.

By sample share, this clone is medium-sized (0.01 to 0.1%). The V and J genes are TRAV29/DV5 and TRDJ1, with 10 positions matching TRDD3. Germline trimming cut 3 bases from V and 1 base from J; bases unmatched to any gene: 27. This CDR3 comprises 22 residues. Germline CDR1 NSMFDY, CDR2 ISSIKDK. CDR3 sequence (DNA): TGTGCAGCAATCTTCACGGGAGGGGCCCTACTGGGGGATTTGGTTCCCACCGATAAACTCATCTTT. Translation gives CAAIFTGGALLGDLVPTDKLIF.

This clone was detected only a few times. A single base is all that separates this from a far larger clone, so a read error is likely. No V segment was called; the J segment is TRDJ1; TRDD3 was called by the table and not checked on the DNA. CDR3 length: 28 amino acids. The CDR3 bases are TGCGCTACAGGCTGGGTTCCATCTCACATGTACCCGAAATCTACGATCCGACTGGGGGATCGTAAGGCGGATAAACTCATCTTT. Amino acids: CATGWVPSHMYPKSTIRLGDRKADKLIF.

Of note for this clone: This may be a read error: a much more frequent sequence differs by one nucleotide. The CDR3 nucleotides are TGTGCTCTTGGGACCGGTTCCTACTGGGGGATACAACCGATACGATCGAGAGGGCTCATCTTT. It codes for CALGTGSYWGIQPIRSRGLIF. V gene TRDV1 combines with J gene TRDJ1; 12 bases map to TRDD3. The CDR3 contains 21 residues. Trimming removed 5 bases from V and 11 bases from J; junction bases left unmatched: 30. Germline loops: CDR1 TSWWSYY, CDR2 QGS.

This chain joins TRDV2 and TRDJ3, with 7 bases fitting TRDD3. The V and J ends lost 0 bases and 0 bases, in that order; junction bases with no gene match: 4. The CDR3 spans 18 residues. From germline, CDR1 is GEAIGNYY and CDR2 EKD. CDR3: CACDTVLGSSWDTRQMFF. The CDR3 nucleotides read TGTGCCTGTGACACCGTACTGGGGAGCTCCTGGGACACCCGACAGATGTTTTTC.

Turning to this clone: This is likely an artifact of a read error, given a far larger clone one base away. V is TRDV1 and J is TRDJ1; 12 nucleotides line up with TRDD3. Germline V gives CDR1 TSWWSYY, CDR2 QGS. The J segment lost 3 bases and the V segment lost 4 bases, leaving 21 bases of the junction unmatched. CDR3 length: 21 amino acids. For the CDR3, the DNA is TGTGCTCTTGGGGGATTACAGGGGAGATTACTGGGGGATACCCCTGCCGATAAACTCATCTTT. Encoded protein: CALGGLQGRLLGDTPADKLIF.

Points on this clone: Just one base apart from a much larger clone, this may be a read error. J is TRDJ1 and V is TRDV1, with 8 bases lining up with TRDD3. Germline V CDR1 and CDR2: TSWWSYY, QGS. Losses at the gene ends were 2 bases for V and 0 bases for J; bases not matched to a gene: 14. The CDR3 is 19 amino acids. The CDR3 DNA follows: TGTGCTCTTGGGGAATTGGGATACGCTTTCCCCGAACACACCGATAAACTCATCTTT. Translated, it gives CALGELGYAFPEHTDKLIF.

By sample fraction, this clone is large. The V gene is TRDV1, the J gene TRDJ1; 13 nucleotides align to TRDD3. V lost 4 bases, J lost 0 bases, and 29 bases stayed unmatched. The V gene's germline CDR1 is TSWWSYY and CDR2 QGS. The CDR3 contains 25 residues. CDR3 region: CALGGILPKVFISTGGYGNTDKLIF. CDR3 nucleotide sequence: TGTGCTCTTGGGGGGATCCTACCGAAAGTTTTTATATCTACTGGGGGATACGGGAACACCGATAAACTCATCTTT.

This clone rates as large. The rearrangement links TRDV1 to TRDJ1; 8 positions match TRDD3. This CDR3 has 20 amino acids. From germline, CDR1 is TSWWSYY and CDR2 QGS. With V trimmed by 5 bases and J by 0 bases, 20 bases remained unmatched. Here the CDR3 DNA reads TGTGCTCTTGGGCCCCCTTACCCCAATCTGGGGGACCGGTACACCGATAAACTCATCTTT. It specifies CALGPPYPNLGDRYTDKLIF.

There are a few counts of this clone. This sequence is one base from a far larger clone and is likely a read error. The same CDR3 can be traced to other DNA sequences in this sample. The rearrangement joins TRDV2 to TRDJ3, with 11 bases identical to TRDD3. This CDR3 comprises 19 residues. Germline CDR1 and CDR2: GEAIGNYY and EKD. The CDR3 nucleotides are TGTGCCTGTGACACCGTACTGGGGGATAGCTCCTGGGACACCCGTCAGATGTTTTTC. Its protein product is CACDTVLGDSSWDTRQMFF.

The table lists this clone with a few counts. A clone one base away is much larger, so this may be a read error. This chain's CDR3 is CARGELGLGDTDKLIF. The DNA of the CDR3 is TGTGCTCGTGGGGAACTAGGGCTGGGGGATACCGATAAACTCATCTTT. The rearrangement uses TRDV1 and TRDJ1; 9 bases fit TRDD3. The CDR3 length is 16 residues. Germline CDR1 reads TSWWSYY; CDR2 reads QGS.

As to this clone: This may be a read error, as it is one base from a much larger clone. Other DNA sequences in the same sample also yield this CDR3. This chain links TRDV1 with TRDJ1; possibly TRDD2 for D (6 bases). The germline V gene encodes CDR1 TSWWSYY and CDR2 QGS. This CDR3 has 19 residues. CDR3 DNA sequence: TGTGCTCTCGGGGAACGGTCGGCCTTCCCGTACAGACGGGAGGATAAACTCATCTTT. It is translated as CALGERSAFPYRREDKLIF.

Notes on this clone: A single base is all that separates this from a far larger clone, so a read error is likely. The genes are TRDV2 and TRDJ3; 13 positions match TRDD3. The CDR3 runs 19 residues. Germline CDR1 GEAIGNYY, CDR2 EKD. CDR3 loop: CACDVLGDTKSWDTRQVFF. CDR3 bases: TGTGCCTGTGACGTACTGGGGGATACGAAGTCCTGGGACACCCGACAGGTGTTTTTC.

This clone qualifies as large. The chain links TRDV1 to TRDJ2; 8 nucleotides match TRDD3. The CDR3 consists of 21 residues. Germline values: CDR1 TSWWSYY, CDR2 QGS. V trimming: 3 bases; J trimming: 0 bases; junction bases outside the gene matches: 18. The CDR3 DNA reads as TGTGCTCTTGGGGACCCCGGGATGGGGATACCTCGGGCCACTTTGACAGCACAACTCTTCTTT. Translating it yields CALGDPGMGIPRATLTAQLFF.

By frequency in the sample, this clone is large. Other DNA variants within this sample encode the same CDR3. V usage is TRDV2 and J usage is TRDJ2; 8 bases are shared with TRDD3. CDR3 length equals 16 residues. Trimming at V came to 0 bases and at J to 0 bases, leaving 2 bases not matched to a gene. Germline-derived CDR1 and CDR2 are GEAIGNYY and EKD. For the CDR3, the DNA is TGTGCCTGTGACACCTTGGGGGATGCTTTGACAGCACAACTCTTCTTT. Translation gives CACDTLGDALTAQLFF.

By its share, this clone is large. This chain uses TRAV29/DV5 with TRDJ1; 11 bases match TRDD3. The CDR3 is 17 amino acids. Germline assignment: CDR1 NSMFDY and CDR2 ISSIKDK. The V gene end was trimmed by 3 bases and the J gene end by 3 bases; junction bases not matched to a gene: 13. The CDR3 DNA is TGTGCAGCAAATCTTCCTTCTGGGGGATACAGGGCCGATAAACTCATCTTT. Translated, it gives CAANLPSGGYRADKLIF. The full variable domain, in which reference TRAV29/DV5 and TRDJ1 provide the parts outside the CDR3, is DQQVKQNSPSLSVQEGRISILNCDYTNSMFDYFLWYKKYPAEGPTFLISISSIKDKNEDGRFTVFLNKSAKHLSLHIVPSQPGDSAVYFCAANLPSGGYRADKLIFGKGTRVTVEP.

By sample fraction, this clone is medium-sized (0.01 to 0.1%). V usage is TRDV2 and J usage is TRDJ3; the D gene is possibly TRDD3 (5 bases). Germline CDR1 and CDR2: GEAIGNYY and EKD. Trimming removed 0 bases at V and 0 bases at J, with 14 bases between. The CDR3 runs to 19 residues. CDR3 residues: CACDTVNTRSSWDTRQMFF. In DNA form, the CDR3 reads TGTGCCTGTGACACCGTCAATACGCGCAGCTCCTGGGACACCCGACAGATGTTTTTC.

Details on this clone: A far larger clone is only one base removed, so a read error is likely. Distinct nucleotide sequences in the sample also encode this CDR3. CDR3 amino acids: CACDTGGYASWDTRQMFF. CDR3 DNA sequence: TGTGCCTGTGACACTGGGGGATATGCCTCCTGGGACACCCGACAGATGTTTTTC. This sequence joins TRDV2 and TRDJ3; 9 bases match TRDD3. Germline trimming cut 1 base from V and 0 bases from J; bases unmatched to any gene: 3. Per the germline V gene, CDR1 is GEAIGNYY and CDR2 is EKD. The CDR3 is made up of 18 amino acids.

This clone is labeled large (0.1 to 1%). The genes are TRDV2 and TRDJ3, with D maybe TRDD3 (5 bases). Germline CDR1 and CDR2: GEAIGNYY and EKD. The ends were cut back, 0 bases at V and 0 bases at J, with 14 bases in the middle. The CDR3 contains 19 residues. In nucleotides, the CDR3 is TGTGCCTGTGACACCGGGGGTCATAGCCGCTCCTGGGACACCCGACAGATGTTTTTC. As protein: CACDTGGHSRSWDTRQMFF.

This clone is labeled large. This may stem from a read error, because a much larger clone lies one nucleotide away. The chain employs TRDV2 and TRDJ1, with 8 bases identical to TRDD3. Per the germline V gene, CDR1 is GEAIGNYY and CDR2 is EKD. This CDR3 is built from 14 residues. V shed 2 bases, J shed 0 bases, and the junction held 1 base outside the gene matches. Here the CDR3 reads CACDKLGDTDKLIF. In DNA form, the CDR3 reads TGTGCCTGTGACAAACTGGGGGACACCGATAAACTCATCTTT.

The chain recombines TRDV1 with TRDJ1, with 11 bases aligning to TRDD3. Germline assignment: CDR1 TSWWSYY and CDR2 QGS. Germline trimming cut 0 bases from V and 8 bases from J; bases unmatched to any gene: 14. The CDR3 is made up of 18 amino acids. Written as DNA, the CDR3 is TGTGCTCTTGGGGAACTAGAAGCGGGTGCTGGGGGATACCTAAAACTCATCTTT. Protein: CALGELEAGAGGYLKLIF.